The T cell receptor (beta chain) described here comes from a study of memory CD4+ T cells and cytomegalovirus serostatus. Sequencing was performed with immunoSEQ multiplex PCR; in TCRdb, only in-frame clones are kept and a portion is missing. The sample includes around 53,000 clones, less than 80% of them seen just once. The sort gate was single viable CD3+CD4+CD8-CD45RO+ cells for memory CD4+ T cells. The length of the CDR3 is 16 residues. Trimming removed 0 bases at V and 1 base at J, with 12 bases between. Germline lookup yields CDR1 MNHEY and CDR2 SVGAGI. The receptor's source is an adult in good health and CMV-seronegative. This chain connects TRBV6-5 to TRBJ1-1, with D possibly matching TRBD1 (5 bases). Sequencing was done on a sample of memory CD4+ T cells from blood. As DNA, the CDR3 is TGTGCCAGCAGTTACTCGTTTTCTGGGACGAACACTGAAGCTTTCTTT. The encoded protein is CASSYSFSGTNTEAFF.